Included here is one TCR beta chain sequence, with context. This clone was seen just once. Its antigen specificity is not known. Qualities for individual bases were not recorded, and no much larger clone is one base off. The library relied on the immunoSEQ multiplex PCR assay. The multiplex PCR relied on a mix of 60 forward primers for TCR Vbeta segments and 13 reverse primers for TCR Jbeta segments. The CDR3 region of rearranged TCR beta genes was amplified from genomic DNA by a multiplex PCR assay. The amplified TCR beta libraries were sequenced on the Illumina HiSeq System as 87-base-pair reads. The original pipeline was this. A later analysis counted 75 million to 100 million unique TCR beta chains across the 650 to 700 repertoires, and some 11 million of these chains were shared by at least two donors. Raw reads were error-corrected and collapsed into unique sequences with a nearest-neighbor algorithm that merged closely related sequences to remove PCR and sequencing errors. Alignment of CDR3 sequences to IMGT reference sequences was used to assign V, D and J gene segments. For a sequence to be retained, a match of at least six nucleotides to both a V gene segment and a J gene segment was required. A rearrangement counted as productive if the CDR3 had no stop codons and remained in frame with V and J, and every other rearrangement counted as non-productive. Following IMGT convention, CDR3 was defined as the stretch from the second conserved V-encoded cysteine up to the conserved J-encoded phenylalanine. The earlier analysis of about 560 of the donors excluded any sequence lacking an unambiguous match to a single V gene segment. In an earlier analysis of some 590 of the donors, V segments were called functional above 56.7% productive rearrangements and were called segregating when the between-donor standard deviation exceeded 5%. A statistical classification framework was built to diagnose cytomegalovirus status from the catalog of TCR beta chain sequences. In a later analysis, TCR nucleotide sequences were compared against IMGT/GENE-DB human TR gene sequences so that V and J genes could be assigned. A later analysis assigned CDR3 sequences and most-parsimonious VDJ recombination scenarios with the TCRdist pipeline. In a later analysis, each TCR beta chain was defined by its CDR3 amino acid sequence together with its V-gene family, and reads lacking a unique V-gene family were excluded. As a way to deal with suspected cross-contamination and a sequencing artifact, a later analysis dropped over 550 nucleotide sequences that were highly shared and had low generation probability. A later analysis calculated a clonal expansion index for each public chain from normalized within-repertoire ranks of inferred template counts. In a later analysis, generation probabilities were computed with a VDJ recombination model fitted to out-of-frame rearrangements, and the resulting probabilities were checked against IGoR. In a later analysis, TCR-TCR, TCR-HLA and TCR-CMV co-occurrence was scored with hypergeometric tests, and a repertoire-size bias correction was applied to TCR pairs. In a later analysis, false discovery rates were estimated by permuting HLA or CMV assignments 20 times. A later analysis grouped co-occurring TCRs with DBSCAN, adding TCRdist sequence similarity when clustering within HLA-allele-positive subsets. Repertoires with fewer than 30,000 or more than 120,000 public chains, plus five repertoires with anomalous nucleotide sharing, were excluded from co-occurrence clustering. TCRdb's version of the immuneACCESS table is confined to in-frame rearrangements and falls short of the full clone set. An unresolved V gene accounts for under half of the shortfall where checked; the remainder is of unknown origin. V, J and clone size are those of that table, while D and trimming were read from the DNA. The sample table records approximately 160,000 clones; around three quarters of these occur just once. 1.5% to 2% of the sample is taken by the ten largest.

The data originate from a study of cytomegalovirus exposure and HLA in healthy donors (dated by TCRdb to about 2017). For the study in its entirety: In an earlier analysis of 550 to 750 of the donors, 276 Gb of sequence data and 117 million unique TCR beta sequences from about 179 million T cells were reported. An early release covering about 600 HLA-typed donors comprised roughly 300 gigabases of sequencing data and roughly 86 million unique TCR sequences. Among the roughly 390 genotyped donors, around 81% belonged to the genetic ancestry cluster associated with self-reported Caucasian donors. The study was designed to test whether signatures of past pathogen exposure could be identified by cataloging public T cell receptors. The T cell repertoires of 670 or so subjects were profiled by immunosequencing and related to cytomegalovirus serostatus. Besides the first cohort of hundreds of subjects, a separate validation cohort made up of roughly 120 different subjects was used. To predict cytomegalovirus infection status, the study brought together high-throughput TCR immunosequencing, statistical association of individual TCRs with disease status, and machine learning. A later analysis re-analyzed previously published TCR beta repertoires from roughly 630 donors and added high-resolution HLA genotyping to study TCR occurrence patterns. Rather than drawing on any new phenotypic data, the later analysis identified candidate immune exposures from TCR beta sequences and the way those sequences occurred across donors. An earlier analysis of some 500 of the donors used high-throughput TCR beta sequencing to judge whether each TCR beta V gene segment behaved as functional or pseudogenic. Alongside the repertoire data, information on donor age, sex, ethnicity and CMV serostatus was compiled. A later genetic analysis used genome-wide SNP genotypes for 398 of the 666 donors, treating that subset as a discovery cohort. Every repertoire in the discovery cohort had been generated on one and the same sequencing platform. HLA typing covered class I and class II loci at four-digit resolution. The number of typed donors differed by locus: about 620-640 for A, B, C, DRB1 and DQB1; 500 to 550 for DQA1; fewer than 610 for DPA1; and some 430 for DPB1. Roughly five DR-DQ haplotypes were handled as single units for association and clustering because linkage in the cohort was strong. On average, 235,054 unique TCR beta nucleotide sequences were sequenced per donor among a few hundred genotyped donors of the cohort, with roughly 19% of those sequences being non-productive. Results the study describes overall, beyond this receptor: Only TCR beta chains were sequenced in this cohort, and the absence of alpha or paired-chain data limited detectable features. Linkage disequilibrium might explain the correlated functional status among segregating V segments, but an unknown experimental factor could not be excluded. In a later analysis, around 17,000 TCR beta sequences were associated with specific HLA alleles at a false discovery rate of 0.05. A few of the identified cytomegalovirus-associated TCR beta chains were confirmed in vitro to be specific for cytomegalovirus antigens. In a later analysis, several top co-occurrence clusters were reported to appear linked to parvovirus B19, influenza, CMV and Epstein-Barr virus. CMV serostatus was the only immune exposure information available for the cohort. In an earlier analysis of approximately 590 of the donors, most TCR beta V segments appeared in productive rearrangements about 87% or about 30% of the time, broadly matching IMGT annotations. When HLA alleles, especially DR and DQ, strongly co-occurred, attributing TCR associations to individual alleles was difficult. The earlier analysis of 587 of the donors excluded roughly 17 rarely observed V segments, including chromosome 9 orphons, because counts were too low. The classifier was reported to diagnose cytomegalovirus status with high specificity and sensitivity in both the original and validation cohorts. Sequencing depth was assumed to be roughly uniform across donors in the presence/absence analyses, though that assumption may not hold. A later genetic analysis reported fewer N-insertions in productive TCRs among donors in an Asian-associated ancestry cluster than the roughly 690-donor mean. In a later analysis, most CMV-associated TCR beta chains were found to appear HLA-restricted, with HLA associations seemingly driven largely by CMV exposure. An association between a missense DCLRE1C variant and V-gene and J-gene trimming of TCR beta chains was found in a later genetic analysis and replicated in an independent cohort. Compared with equally common non-associated chains, HLA-associated TCR beta chains in a later analysis were more clonally expanded and had lower generation probabilities. In a later analysis, the rate of TCR association differed among HLA loci, with DRB1 alleles having the most associated TCRs and HLA-C alleles having the fewest. Most TCR sequences were seen in very few donors, while some public TCRs were found in many individuals. In the study, 150 to 200 TCR beta chains were listed as associated with cytomegalovirus. A further reported finding was that TCR beta sequences accurately predicted the HLA-A and HLA-B alleles for most subjects in the first cohort. Because some donors lacked HLA typing at each locus, the association tests relied only on the typed subset. The sequencing pipeline was judged likely to have produced a cluster of highly shared sequence variants as a technical artifact. It was suggested by the authors that the approach could potentially be generalized to other disease states and immunological phenotypes.

In total, 600 or so healthy bone marrow donors made up the cohort. Cohort members were all nominally healthy when sampled, although unrecorded immune exposures were likely present. The donor was CMV seronegative and belonged to the group of over 300 seronegative cohort members. A peripheral blood sample was provided by each donor, and peripheral blood mononuclear cells were used for TCR beta sequencing. The Qiagen DNeasy Blood Extraction Kit was used to extract genomic DNA from the blood cell samples. This TCR derives from a woman aged 25 to 39 in good health and CMV-seronegative. Specimen: PBMCs.

Read as DNA, the sequence is TGTGCCAGCTCTAATCCTAGCGGGCTTAACACCGGGGAGCTGTTTTTT. Its protein product is CASSNPSGLNTGELFF. Here the chain combines TRBV18 and TRBJ2-2, with TRBD2 matching 8 junction bases. From the germline V gene, CDR1 is KGHSH and CDR2 is LQKENI. The CDR3 has 16 amino acids, counting the end cysteine and phenylalanine. Only the CDR3 DNA stays, 48 bases, in frame from base 1. V ends up 6 bases short and J 2 bases short, with an unmatched junction base count of 8. Here the CDR3 is joined to the reference TRBV18 and TRBJ2-2 genes, and the full variable domain is: NAGVMQNPRHLVRRRGQEARLRCSPMKGHSHVYWYRQLPEEGLKFMVYLQKENIIDESGMPKERFSAEFPKEGPSILRIQQVVRGDSAAYFCASSNPSGLNTGELFFGEGSRLTVL.